This is a list of T cell receptor beta chains from one sample in a study of beta chain features in type 1 diabetes. Clones were read by immunoSEQ multiplex PCR, and TCRdb kept only the in-frame ones, dropping some. This table holds roughly 730,000 clones, 13% found once. Sequencing was done on a sample of naive CD4+ T cells from blood. Every receptor here comes from a man between 18 and 35 years old with type 1 diabetes. The CDR3 runs from the conserved cysteine through the conserved F or W. Fields, in order: J gene, V gene, D gene, clone size, CDR3 protein, CDR3 DNA. D genes are given only for firm matches. Only part of the rows carry a size: once, few, many, or a class if the clone is expanded.

TRBJ2-5,TRBV30,TRBD2,.,CAWSITKNLAGGPLETQYF,TGTGCCTGGAGCATAACTAAAAACCTAGCGGGGGGGCCGCTAGAGACCCAGTACTTC
TRBJ1-6,TRBV6-1,.,.,CAISDLGIGRGISPLHF,TGTGCCATCAGTGACCTCGGGATAGGGAGAGGAATTTCACCCCTCCACTTT
TRBJ2-1,TRBV4-2,.,.,CASTSKSRRLNNEQFF,TGTGCCAGCACCTCCAAGAGTCGGAGGCTCAACAATGAGCAGTTCTTC
TRBJ2-1,TRBV5-6,.,few,CASSLTGTRPYNEQFF,TGTGCCAGCAGCTTGACTGGGACAAGACCCTACAATGAGCAGTTCTTC
TRBJ2-7,TRBV5-1,.,.,CASSSSEYEQYF,TGCGCCAGCAGTTCGTCGGAGTACGAGCAGTACTTC
TRBJ1-4,TRBV29-1,TRBD1,.,CSPRIQGEPPSEKLFF,TGCAGCCCGCGAATCCAGGGGGAACCCCCTAGTGAAAAACTGTTTTTT
TRBJ2-1,TRBV28,TRBD2,few,CASSPGLAPHREQFF,TGTGCCAGCAGCCCAGGACTAGCGCCCCACCGAGAGCAGTTCTTC
TRBJ1-1,TRBV19,TRBD1,.,CASSADWDRTEAFF,TGTGCCAGTAGTGCGGACTGGGACAGGACTGAAGCTTTCTTT
TRBJ1-2,TRBV7-2,.,.,CASSPGSYGYTF,TGTGCCAGCAGCCCCGGTTCTTATGGCTACACCTTC
TRBJ1-5,TRBV4-2,TRBD1,.,CASSQTGINQPQHF,TGTGCCAGCAGCCAGACAGGGATCAATCAGCCCCAGCATTTT
TRBJ2-5,TRBV19,.,.,CASSIAETQYF,TGTGCCAGTAGTATAGCTGAGACCCAGTACTTC
TRBJ2-3,TRBV13,.,.,CASSLGREGQRFYGTDTQYF,TGTGCCAGCAGCTTGGGGAGGGAAGGACAGCGATTTTATGGTACAGATACGCAGTATTTT
TRBJ1-2,TRBV2,.,few,CASSDPDGYTF,TGTGCCAGCAGTGACCCAGATGGCTACACCTTC
TRBJ1-2,TRBV5-4,TRBD1,.,CASSFGEQGRYGYTF,TGTGCCAGCAGCTTCGGGGAACAGGGGAGGTATGGCTACACCTTC
TRBJ2-2,TRBV7-9,TRBD2,few,CARRLAGGTGELFF,TGTGCCAGAAGACTAGCGGGGGGCACCGGGGAGCTGTTTTTT
TRBJ2-3,TRBV14,.,.,CASSQSRQYTDTQYF,TGTGCCAGCAGCCAATCCAGACAGTACACAGATACGCAGTATTTT
TRBJ2-2,TRBV25-1,.,.,CASSSPTDTGELFF,TGTGCCAGCAGTTCTCCCACGGACACCGGGGAGCTGTTTTTT
TRBJ1-3,TRBV20-1,.,.,CSASDGYTIYF,TGCAGTGCTTCCGACGGGTACACCATATATTTT
TRBJ2-1,TRBV7-9,TRBD1,.,CASSFGDRSSNEQFF,TGTGCCAGCAGCTTTGGGGACAGATCAAGCAATGAGCAGTTCTTC
TRBJ1-2,TRBV30,.,.,CAWSVVGAGYGYTF,TGTGCCTGGAGTGTGGTGGGGGCCGGCTATGGCTACACCTTC
TRBJ2-2,TRBV25-1,TRBD1,few,CAYQGVRTGELFF,TGTGCCTACCAGGGGGTACGAACCGGGGAGCTGTTTTTT
TRBJ2-5,TRBV6-5,TRBD1,.,CASSFSTGGLETQYF,TGTGCCAGCAGTTTTTCTACAGGGGGCTTGGAGACCCAGTACTTC
TRBJ2-3,TRBV6-5,.,.,CASRGNPTDTQYF,TGTGCCAGCCGGGGGAACCCCACAGATACGCAGTATTTT